Listed here are 5 T cell receptor beta chains from one sample, sequenced in a study of blood T cell repertoires in COVID-19. Assay: immunoSEQ multiplex PCR; the TCRdb copy retains only in-frame clones and omits some. This sample has some 250,000 clones, with approximately 84% found just once. The material sequenced was PBMCs or T cells enriched from blood (not recorded which). The receptors here all came from a man between 18 and 29 years old who had recovered from COVID-19.

V usage is TRBV19 and J usage is TRBJ2-1; 13 bases map to TRBD2. V shed 6 bases, J shed 7 bases, and the junction held 9 bases outside the gene matches. The CDR3 totals 16 residues. Germline CDR1 LNHDA, CDR2 SQIVND (reference sequence). The CDR3 sequence: CASRGPGLAGRNEQFF. CDR3 in DNA: TGTGCCAGTAGGGGACCGGGACTAGCGGGGAGAAATGAGCAGTTCTTC.

The DNA for the CDR3 is TGTGCCAGCACGAGGACTAGCGGGAGGGCCGACCAAGAGACCCAGTACTTC. As protein: CASTRTSGRADQETQYF. This chain uses TRBV21-1 with TRBJ2-5; the D call of TRBD2 is as the table states it, not checked on the DNA. TRBV21-1 is a known pseudogene. This CDR3 has 17 residues.

The rearrangement uses TRBV3-1 (or the pseudogene TRBV3-2) and TRBJ1-1; 8 nucleotides line up with TRBD1. This CDR3 has 13 amino acids. The V and J ends lost 4 bases and 5 bases, in that order; junction bases with no gene match: 3. Germline values: CDR1 LGHDT, CDR2 YNNKEL (reference sequence). The CDR3 reads CASSPGQGTEAFF. The CDR3 nucleotides read TGTGCCAGCAGCCCTGGACAGGGAACTGAAGCTTTCTTT.

V gene TRBV7-2 combines with J gene TRBJ1-6; D is perhaps TRBD1 (5 bases). The germline V gene has CDR1 SGHTA and CDR2 FQGNSA. V was clipped by 8 bases and J by 10 bases, with 18 bases between them. CDR3 length: 14 residues. The chain's CDR3 is CASSRGGLGSPLHF. In DNA form, the CDR3 reads TGTGCCAGCTCCCGGGGGGGATTGGGATCACCCCTCCACTTT.

The chain uses TRBV27 and TRBJ1-2, with a weak D call TRBD1 (5 bases). CDR1 is MNHEY, CDR2 SMNVEV, per germline (reference sequence). The V end lost 2 bases, the J end lost 1 base, and 5 bases lay between the germline ends. The CDR3 sequence is 13 residues long. The CDR3 is CASSLGHNYGYTF. The CDR3 coding sequence is TGTGCCAGCAGTTTAGGACATAACTATGGCTACACCTTC.